This T cell receptor (beta chain) was obtained from a study of cytomegalovirus exposure and HLA in healthy donors. PCR primers comprised 60 Vbeta and 13 Jbeta primers. Measured with immunoSEQ multiplex PCR; TCRdb has only the in-frame clones, and not every one. Among some 180,000 clones listed, around 75% were seen once. The CDR3 contains 14 residues. This clone has just one count. No antigen is known for it. Study outcomes and limitations: A later analysis found TCR association rates differed by HLA locus, highest for DRB1 and lowest for HLA-C.

The V and J genes are TRBV21-1 and TRBJ1-1. TRBV21-1 is a listed pseudogene. Input material: PBMCs. This clonotype was sampled from a female donor in good health and CMV-seronegative. CDR3 protein: CASSKLGGGTEAFF. In DNA, the CDR3 is TGTGCCAGCAGCAAATTGGGGGGGGGCACTGAAGCTTTCTTT.